This T cell receptor (beta chain) was sequenced in a study of blood T cell repertoires in COVID-19. Study as a whole: Italy, Spain and the United States were the sources of the convalescent and acute COVID-19 samples. The cDNA or gDNA used as material had been derived from T cells, B-cell-depleted T cells, or PBMCs.

Trimming shortened V by 3 bases and J by 8 bases, and 14 bases separated the two germline ends. The germline gives CDR1 SGHNT, CDR2 YYREEE (reference sequence). The CDR3 is made up of 14 amino acids. Authors' processing steps: Amplification with reference gene primers provided the estimates of nucleated cell counts. Assay: immunoSEQ multiplex PCR; the TCRdb copy retains only in-frame clones and omits some. V and J calls plus clone size are reproduced from that table; the DNA served to infer D and trimming. The sample lists tens of thousands of clones; 86% were seen once. This chain joins TRBV5-4 and TRBJ1-4, with D maybe TRBD1 (5 bases). This sequence was found in a man older than 75 in a cohort sampled during active COVID-19. Source material: peripheral blood. The CDR3 here is CASSSSGQREKLFF. The CDR3 nucleotides are TGTGCCAGCAGCTCATCAGGGCAACGGGAAAAACTGTTTTTT.